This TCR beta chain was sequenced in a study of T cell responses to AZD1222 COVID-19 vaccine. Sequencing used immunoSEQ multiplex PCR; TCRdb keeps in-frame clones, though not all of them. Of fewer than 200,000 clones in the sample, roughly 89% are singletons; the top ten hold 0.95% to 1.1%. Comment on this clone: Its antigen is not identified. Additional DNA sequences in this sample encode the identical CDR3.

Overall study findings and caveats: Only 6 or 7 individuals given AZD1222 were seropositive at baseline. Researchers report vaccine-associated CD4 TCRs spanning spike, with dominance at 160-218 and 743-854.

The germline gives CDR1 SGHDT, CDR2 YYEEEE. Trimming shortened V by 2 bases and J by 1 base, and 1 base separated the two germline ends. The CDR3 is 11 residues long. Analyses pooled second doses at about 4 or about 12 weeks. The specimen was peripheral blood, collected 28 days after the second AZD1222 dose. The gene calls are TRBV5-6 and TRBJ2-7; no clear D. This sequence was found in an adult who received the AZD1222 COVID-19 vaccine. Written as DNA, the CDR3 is TGTGCCAGCAGCTTTTCCTACGAGCAGTACTTC. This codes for CASSFSYEQYF.